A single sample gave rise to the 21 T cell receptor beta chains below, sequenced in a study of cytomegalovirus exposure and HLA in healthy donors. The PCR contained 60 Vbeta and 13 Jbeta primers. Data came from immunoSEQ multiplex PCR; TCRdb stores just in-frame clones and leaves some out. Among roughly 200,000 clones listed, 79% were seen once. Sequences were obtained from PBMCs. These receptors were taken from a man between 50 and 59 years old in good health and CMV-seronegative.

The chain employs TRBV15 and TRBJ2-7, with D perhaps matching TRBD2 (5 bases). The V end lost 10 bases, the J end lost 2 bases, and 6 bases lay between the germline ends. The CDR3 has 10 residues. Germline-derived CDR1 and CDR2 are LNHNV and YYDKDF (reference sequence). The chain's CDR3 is CAIGTYEQYF. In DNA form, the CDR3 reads TGTGCCATCGGGACCTACGAGCAGTACTTC.

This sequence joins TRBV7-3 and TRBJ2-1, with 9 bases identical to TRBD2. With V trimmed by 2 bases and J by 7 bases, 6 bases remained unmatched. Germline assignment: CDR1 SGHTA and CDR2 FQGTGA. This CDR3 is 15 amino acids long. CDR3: CASSLSALAGNEQFF. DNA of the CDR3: TGTGCCAGCAGCTTATCCGCACTAGCGGGTAATGAGCAGTTCTTC.

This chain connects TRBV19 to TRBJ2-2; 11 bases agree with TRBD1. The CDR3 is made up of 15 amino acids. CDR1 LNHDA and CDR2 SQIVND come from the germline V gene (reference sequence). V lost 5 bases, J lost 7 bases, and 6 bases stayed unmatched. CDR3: CASSGTGGTGGELFF. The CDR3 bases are TGTGCCAGTAGTGGGACAGGGGGGACCGGCGGGGAGCTGTTTTTT.

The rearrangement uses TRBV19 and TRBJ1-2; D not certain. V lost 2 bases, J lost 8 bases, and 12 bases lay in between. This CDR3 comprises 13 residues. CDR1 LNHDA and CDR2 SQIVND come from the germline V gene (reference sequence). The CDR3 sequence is CASSISDLRGYTF. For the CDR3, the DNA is TGTGCCAGTAGTATATCGGACTTAAGGGGCTACACCTTC.

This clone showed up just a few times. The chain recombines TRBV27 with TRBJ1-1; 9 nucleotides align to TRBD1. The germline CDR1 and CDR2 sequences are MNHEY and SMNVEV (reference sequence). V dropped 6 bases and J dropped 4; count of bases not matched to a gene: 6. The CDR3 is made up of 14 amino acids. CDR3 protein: CASRTRDRATEAFF. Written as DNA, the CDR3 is TGTGCCAGCAGAACCCGGGACAGGGCCACTGAAGCTTTCTTT.

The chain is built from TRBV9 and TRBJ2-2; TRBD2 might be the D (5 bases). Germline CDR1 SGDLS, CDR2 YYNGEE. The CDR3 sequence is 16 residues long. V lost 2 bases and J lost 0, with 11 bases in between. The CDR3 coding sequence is TGTGCCAGCAGCGTTACTGGGGAGTCGAACACCGGGGAGCTGTTTTTT. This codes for CASSVTGESNTGELFF. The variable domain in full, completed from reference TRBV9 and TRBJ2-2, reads DSGVTQTPKHLITATGQRVTLRCSPRSGDLSVYWYQQSLDQGLQFLIQYYNGEERAKGNILERFSAQQFPDLHSELNLSSLELGDSALYFCASSVTGESNTGELFFGEGSRLTVL.

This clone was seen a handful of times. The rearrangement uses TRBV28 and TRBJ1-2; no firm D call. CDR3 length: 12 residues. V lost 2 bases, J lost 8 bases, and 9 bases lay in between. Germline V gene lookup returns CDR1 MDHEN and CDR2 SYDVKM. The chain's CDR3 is CASSLGVAGYTF. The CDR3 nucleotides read TGTGCCAGCAGTTTAGGAGTGGCAGGCTACACCTTC.

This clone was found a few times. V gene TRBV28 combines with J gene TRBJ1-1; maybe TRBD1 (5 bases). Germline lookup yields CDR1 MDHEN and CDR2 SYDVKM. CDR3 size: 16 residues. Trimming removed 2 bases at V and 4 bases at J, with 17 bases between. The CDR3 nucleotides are TGTGCCAGCAGTTTACCCACCCTTAGGCAGGGCACTGAAGCTTTCTTT. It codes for CASSLPTLRQGTEAFF.

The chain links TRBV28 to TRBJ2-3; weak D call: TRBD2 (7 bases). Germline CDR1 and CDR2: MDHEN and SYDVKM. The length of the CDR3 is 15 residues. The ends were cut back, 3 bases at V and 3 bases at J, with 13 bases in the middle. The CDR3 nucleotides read TGTGCCAGCAGTTTCCAGGGGCGGGAGACAGATACGCAGTATTTT. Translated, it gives CASSFQGRETDTQYF.

CDR3 region: CASSLDTTSPYEQYF. The DNA of the CDR3 is TGCGCCAGCAGCTTGGACACGACTAGCCCATACGAGCAGTACTTC. The chain recombines TRBV5-1 with TRBJ2-7; TRBD2 matches at 7 bases. CDR1 and CDR2 (germline): SGHRS, YFSETQ. V gave up 0 bases and J gave up 4 bases; unmatched junction bases: 7. The CDR3 sequence is 15 residues long.

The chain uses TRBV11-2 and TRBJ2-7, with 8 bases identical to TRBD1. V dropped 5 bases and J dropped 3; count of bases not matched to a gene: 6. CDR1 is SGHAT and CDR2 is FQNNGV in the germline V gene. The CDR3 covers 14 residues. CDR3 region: CASSPDRGFYEQYF. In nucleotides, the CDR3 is TGTGCCAGCAGCCCCGACAGGGGTTTCTACGAGCAGTACTTC.

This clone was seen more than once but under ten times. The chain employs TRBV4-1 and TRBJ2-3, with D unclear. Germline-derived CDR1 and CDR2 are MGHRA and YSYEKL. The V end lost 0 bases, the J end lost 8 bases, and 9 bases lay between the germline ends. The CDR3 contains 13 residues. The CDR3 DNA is TGCGCCAGCAGCCAAGAACGTGAAGCTACGCAGTATTTT. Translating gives CASSQEREATQYF.

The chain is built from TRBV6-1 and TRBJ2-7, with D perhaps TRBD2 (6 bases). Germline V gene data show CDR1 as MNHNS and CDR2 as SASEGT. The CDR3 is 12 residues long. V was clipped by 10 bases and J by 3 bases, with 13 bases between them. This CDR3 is CATSGDSYEQYF. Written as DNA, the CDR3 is TGTGCCACTTCGGGAGATAGCTACGAGCAGTACTTC.

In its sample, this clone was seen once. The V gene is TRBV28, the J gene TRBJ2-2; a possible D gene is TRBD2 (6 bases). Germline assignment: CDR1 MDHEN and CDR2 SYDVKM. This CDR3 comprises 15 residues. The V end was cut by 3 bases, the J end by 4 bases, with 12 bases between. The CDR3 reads CASSLVGGGTGELFF. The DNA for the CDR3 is TGTGCCAGCAGTTTGGTGGGAGGTGGCACCGGGGAGCTGTTTTTT.

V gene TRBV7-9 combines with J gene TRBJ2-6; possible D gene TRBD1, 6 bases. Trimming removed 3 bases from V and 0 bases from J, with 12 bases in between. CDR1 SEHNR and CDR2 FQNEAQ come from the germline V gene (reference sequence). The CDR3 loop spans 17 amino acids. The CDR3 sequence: CASSFGRGVSGANVLTF. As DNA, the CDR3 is TGTGCCAGCAGCTTCGGCAGGGGCGTCTCTGGGGCCAACGTCCTGACTTTC. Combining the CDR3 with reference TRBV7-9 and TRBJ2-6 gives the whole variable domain DTGVSQNPRHKITKRGQNVTFRCDPISEHNRLYWYRQTLGQGPEFLTYFQNEAQLEKSRLLSDRFSAERPKGSFSTLEIQRTEQGDSAMYLCASSFGRGVSGANVLTFGAGSRLTVL.

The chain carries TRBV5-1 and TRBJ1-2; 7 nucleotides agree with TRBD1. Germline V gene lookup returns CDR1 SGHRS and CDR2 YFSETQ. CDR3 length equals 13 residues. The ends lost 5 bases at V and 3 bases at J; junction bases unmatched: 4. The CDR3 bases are TGCGCCAGCAGTCGTACAGGGGACTATGGCTACACCTTC. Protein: CASSRTGDYGYTF.

The CDR3 DNA is TGTGCCAGCGGAAGAGGTGAAGCTTTCTTT. This translates into CASGRGEAFF. The chain combines TRBV27 with TRBJ1-1; D unclear. Trimming stripped 8 bases from V and 7 bases from J, with 8 bases between. Germline V gene lookup returns CDR1 MNHEY and CDR2 SMNVEV (reference sequence). CDR3 length: 10 residues.

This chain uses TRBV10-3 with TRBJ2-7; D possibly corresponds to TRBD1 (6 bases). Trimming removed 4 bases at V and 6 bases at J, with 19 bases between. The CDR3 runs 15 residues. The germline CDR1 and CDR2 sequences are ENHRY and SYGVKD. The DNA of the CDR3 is TGTGCCATCAGTGGAGGCGCAGGGGAAAGTGGCGAGCAGTACTTC. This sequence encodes CAISGGAGESGEQYF.

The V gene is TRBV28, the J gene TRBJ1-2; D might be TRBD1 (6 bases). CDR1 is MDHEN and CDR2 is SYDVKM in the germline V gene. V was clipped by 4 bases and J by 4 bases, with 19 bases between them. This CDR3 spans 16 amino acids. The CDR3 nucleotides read TGTGCCAGCAGTTCCACCGGGACACGGACTTCCTATGGCTACACCTTC. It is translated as CASSSTGTRTSYGYTF.

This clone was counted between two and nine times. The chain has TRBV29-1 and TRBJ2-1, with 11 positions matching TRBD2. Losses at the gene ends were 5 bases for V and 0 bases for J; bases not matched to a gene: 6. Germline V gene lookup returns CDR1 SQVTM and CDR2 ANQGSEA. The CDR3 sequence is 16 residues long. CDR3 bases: TGCAGCGTTACGGGACTAGCGGCAATCTCCTACAATGAGCAGTTCTTC. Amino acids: CSVTGLAAISYNEQFF.

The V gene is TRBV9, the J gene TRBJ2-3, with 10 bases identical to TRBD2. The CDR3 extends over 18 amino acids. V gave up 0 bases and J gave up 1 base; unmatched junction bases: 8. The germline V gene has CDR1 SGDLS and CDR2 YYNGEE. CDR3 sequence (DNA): TGTGCCAGCAGCGTAGGAGCTAGCGGGAGTATCGGCACAGATACGCAGTATTTT. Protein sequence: CASSVGASGSIGTDTQYF.